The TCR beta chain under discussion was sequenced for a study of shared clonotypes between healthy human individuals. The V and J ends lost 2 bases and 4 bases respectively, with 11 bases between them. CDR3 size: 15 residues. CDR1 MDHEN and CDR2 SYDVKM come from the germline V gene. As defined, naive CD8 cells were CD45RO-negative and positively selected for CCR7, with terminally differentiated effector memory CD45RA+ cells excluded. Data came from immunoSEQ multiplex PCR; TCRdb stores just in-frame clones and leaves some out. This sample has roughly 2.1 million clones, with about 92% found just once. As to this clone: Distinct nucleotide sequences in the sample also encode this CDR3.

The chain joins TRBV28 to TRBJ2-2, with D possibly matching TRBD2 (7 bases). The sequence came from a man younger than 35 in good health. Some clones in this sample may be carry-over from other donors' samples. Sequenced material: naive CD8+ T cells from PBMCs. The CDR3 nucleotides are TGTGCCAGCAGTTTACGGGGGGCGCCCACCGGGGAGCTGTTTTTT. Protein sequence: CASSLRGAPTGELFF.